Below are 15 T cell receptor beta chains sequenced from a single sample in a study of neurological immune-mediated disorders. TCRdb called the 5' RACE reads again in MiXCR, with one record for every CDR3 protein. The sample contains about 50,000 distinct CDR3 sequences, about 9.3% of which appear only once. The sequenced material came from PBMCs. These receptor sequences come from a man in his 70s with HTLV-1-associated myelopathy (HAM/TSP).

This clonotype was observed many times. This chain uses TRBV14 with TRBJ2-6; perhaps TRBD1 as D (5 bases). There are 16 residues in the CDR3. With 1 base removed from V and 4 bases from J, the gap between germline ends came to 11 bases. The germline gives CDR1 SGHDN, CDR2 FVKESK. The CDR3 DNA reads TGTGCCAGCAGCCAAGTATATGGGGCGGGGGCCAACGTCCTGACTTTC. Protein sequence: CASSQVYGAGANVLTF.

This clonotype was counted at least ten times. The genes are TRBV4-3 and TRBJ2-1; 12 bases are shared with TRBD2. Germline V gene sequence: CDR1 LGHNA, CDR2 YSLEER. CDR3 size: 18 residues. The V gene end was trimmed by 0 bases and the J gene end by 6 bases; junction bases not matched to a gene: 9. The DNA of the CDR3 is TGCGCCAGCAGCCAAGAAGGCCTAGCGGGAGGGCCTCTCAATGAGCAGTTCTTC. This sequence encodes CASSQEGLAGGPLNEQFF.

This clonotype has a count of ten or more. Written as DNA, the CDR3 is TGCGCCAGCAGCTCCGGGACTAGCGGCCTGAATTTTGAGCAGTTCTTC. It yields the protein CASSSGTSGLNFEQFF. This chain joins TRBV5-1 and TRBJ2-1; 11 nucleotides align to TRBD2. This CDR3 spans 16 amino acids. From germline, CDR1 is SGHRS and CDR2 YFSETQ. V was clipped by 3 bases and J by 9 bases; unmatched bases: 11. Drawing the rest from reference TRBV5-1 and TRBJ2-1, the complete variable domain is KAGVTQTPRYLIKTRGQQVTLSCSPISGHRSVSWYQQTPGQGLQFLFEYFSETQRNKGNFPGRFSGRQFSNSRSEMNVSTLELGDSALYLCASSSGTSGLNFEQFFGPGTRLTVL.

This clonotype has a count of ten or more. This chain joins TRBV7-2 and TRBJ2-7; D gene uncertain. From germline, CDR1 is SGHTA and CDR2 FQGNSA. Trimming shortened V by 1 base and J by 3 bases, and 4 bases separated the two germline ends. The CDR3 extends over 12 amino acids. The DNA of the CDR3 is TGTGCCAGCAGCTTAGTCTTCTACGAGCAGTACTTC. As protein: CASSLVFYEQYF.

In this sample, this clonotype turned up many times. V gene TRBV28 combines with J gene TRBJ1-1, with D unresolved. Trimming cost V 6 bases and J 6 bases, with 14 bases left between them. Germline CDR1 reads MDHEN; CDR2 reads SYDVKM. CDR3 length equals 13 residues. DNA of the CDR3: TGTGCCAGCAGCACCCCTCCGCACGCTGAAGCTTTCTTT. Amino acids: CASSTPPHAEAFF.

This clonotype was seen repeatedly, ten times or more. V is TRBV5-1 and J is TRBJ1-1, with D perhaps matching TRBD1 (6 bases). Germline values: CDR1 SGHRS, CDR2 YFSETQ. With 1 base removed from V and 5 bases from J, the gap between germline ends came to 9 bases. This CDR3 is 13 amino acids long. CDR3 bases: TGCGCCAGCAGCTTGCAGGGGAATACTGAAGCTTTCTTT. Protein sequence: CASSLQGNTEAFF.

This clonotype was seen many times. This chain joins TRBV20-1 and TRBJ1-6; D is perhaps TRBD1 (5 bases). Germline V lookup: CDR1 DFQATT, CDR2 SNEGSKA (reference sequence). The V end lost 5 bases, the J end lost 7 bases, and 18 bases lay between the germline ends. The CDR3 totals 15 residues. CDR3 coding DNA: TGCAGTGCTGGGCCTGGGGCAGAGGGAAATTCACCCCTCCACTTT. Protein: CSAGPGAEGNSPLHF.

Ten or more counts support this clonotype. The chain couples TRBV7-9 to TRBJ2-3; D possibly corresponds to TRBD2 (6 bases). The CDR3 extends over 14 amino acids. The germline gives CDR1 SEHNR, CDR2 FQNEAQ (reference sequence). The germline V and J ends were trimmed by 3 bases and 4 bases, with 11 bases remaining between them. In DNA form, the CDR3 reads TGTGCCAGCAGCTTTGGGGTAGCGGCAGATACGCAGTATTTT. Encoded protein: CASSFGVAADTQYF.

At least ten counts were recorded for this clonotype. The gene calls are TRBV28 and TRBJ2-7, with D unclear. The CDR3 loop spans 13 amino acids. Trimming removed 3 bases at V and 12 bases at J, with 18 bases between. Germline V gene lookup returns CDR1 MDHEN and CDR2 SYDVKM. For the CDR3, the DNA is TGTGCCAGCAGTTTTACGCGACGGTCTGCAGTGTACTTC. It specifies CASSFTRRSAVYF.

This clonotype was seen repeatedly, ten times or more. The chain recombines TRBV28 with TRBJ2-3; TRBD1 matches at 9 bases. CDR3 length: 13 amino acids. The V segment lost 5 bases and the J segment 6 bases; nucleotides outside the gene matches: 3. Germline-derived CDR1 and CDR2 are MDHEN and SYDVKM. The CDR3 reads CASSTGTGDTQYF. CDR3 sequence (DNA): TGTGCCAGCAGTACCGGGACAGGGGATACGCAGTATTTT.

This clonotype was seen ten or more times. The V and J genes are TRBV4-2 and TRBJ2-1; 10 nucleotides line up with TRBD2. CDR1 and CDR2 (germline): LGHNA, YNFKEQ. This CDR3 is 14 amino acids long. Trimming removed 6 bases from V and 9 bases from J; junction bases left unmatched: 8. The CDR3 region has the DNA TGTGCCAGCAGTCCGGCTAGCGGGAGTATTGAGCAGTTCTTC. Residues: CASSPASGSIEQFF.

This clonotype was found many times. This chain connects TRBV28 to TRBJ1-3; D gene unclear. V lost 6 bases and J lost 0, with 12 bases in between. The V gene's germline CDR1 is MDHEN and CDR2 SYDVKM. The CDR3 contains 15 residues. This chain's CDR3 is CASSTGSFSGNTIYF. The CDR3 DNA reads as TGTGCCAGCAGCACTGGCTCTTTCTCTGGAAACACCATATATTTT. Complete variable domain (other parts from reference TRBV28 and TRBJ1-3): DVKVTQSSRYLVKRTGEKVFLECVQDMDHENMFWYRQDPGLGLRLIYFSYDVKMKEKGDIPEGYSVSREKKERFSLILESASTNQTSMYLCASSTGSFSGNTIYFGEGSWLTVV.

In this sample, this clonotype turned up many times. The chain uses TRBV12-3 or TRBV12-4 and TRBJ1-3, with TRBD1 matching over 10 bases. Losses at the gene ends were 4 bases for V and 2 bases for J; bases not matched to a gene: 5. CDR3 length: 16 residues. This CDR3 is CASSYGQGVPGNTIYF. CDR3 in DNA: TGTGCCAGCAGTTACGGACAGGGGGTTCCTGGAAACACCATATATTTT.

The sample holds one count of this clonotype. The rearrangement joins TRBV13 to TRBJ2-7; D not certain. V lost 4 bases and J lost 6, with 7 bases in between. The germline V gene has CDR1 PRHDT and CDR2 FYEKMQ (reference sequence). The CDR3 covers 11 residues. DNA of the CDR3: TGTGCCAGCAGCTCCAACACCGAGCAGTACTTC. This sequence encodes CASSSNTEQYF.

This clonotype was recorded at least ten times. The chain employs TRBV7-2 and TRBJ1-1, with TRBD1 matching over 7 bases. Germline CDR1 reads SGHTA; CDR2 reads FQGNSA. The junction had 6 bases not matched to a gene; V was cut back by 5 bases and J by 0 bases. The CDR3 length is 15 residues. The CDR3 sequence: CASSTRTGLNTEAFF. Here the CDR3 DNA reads TGTGCCAGCAGCACCCGGACAGGACTGAACACTGAAGCTTTCTTT.